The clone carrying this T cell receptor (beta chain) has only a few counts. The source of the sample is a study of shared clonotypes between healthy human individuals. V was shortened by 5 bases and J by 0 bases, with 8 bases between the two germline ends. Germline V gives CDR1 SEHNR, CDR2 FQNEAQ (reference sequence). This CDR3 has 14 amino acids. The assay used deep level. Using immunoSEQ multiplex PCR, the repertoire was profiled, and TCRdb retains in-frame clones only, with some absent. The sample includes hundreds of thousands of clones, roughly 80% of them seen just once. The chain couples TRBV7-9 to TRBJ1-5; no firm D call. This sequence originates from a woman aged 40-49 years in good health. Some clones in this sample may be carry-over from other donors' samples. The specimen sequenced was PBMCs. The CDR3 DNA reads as TGTGCCAGCAGCCAGAGTTATAGCAATCAGCCCCAGCATTTT. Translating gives CASSQSYSNQPQHF.